This entry lists 32 T cell receptor beta chains sequenced from one sample in a study of CD8 T cells in ankylosing spondylitis. Via MiXCR, TCRdb re-called the 5' RACE reads, giving one row per CDR3 protein. Of approximately 300,000 distinct CDR3 sequences listed, 8% are singletons. These receptors are not linked to any known antigen. Study results and limitations: A motif of 7 or 8 highly homologous TCR beta variants was seen as apparently characteristic of ankylosing spondylitis blood.

Sequencing was performed on blood, either unsorted or a sorted T cell fraction (not recorded which). The receptors come from a male donor with ankylosing spondylitis.

This clonotype was seen more than once but under ten times. This chain joins TRBV29-1 and TRBJ2-6; D not resolved. Germline loops: CDR1 SQVTM, CDR2 ANQGSEA. The CDR3 is 13 amino acids. V was trimmed by 1 base and J by 2 bases, leaving 3 bases between them. The CDR3 DNA reads as TGCAGCGTTGAAGTGGCTGGGGCCAACGTCCTGACTTTC. Amino acid sequence: CSVEVAGANVLTF.

CDR3 DNA sequence: TGTGCCAGCAGCTTGGCTCTAGCGGGGGTACAAGAGACCCAGTACTTC. It is translated as CASSLALAGVQETQYF. This sequence joins TRBV5-5 and TRBJ2-5; 10 bases map to TRBD2. The ends lost 0 bases at V and 2 bases at J; junction bases unmatched: 4. This CDR3 region has 16 residues. Germline V lookup: CDR1 SGHKS, CDR2 YYEKEE (reference sequence).

V is TRBV6-5 and J is TRBJ2-2; no firm D call. CDR3 length equals 14 residues. CDR1 and CDR2 from the germline V gene are MNHEY and SVGAGI. With 3 bases removed from V and 0 bases from J, the gap between germline ends came to 5 bases. The CDR3 region has the DNA TGTGCCAGCAGTTATGTTACGAACACCGGGGAGCTGTTTTTT. It translates to CASSYVTNTGELFF.

This clonotype was found many times. This sequence joins TRBV28 and TRBJ1-5; D may be TRBD1 (6 bases). The CDR3 sequence is 17 residues long. The V end was cut by 1 base, the J end by 0 bases, with 13 bases between. Germline V gene data show CDR1 as MDHEN and CDR2 as SYDVKM. CDR3 loop: CASSLLGGKPSNQPQHF. The CDR3 nucleotides read TGTGCCAGCAGTTTATTAGGGGGTAAACCTAGCAATCAGCCCCAGCATTTT.

The CDR3: CASSLGVGAGSYNEQFF. The CDR3 DNA reads TGCGCCAGCAGCTTGGGGGTAGGAGCGGGGTCCTACAATGAGCAGTTCTTC. The chain carries TRBV5-1 and TRBJ2-1, with 7 bases aligning to TRBD2. The CDR3 is 17 residues long. V shed 0 bases, J shed 1 base, and the junction held 7 bases outside the gene matches. The germline CDR1 and CDR2 sequences are SGHRS and YFSETQ.

This clonotype was seen at least ten times. This chain links TRBV5-1 with TRBJ2-7, with D perhaps matching TRBD1 (5 bases). The V end was cut by 0 bases, the J end by 2 bases, with 6 bases between. The CDR3 has 13 residues. The germline gives CDR1 SGHRS, CDR2 YFSETQ. The CDR3, as DNA: TGCGCCAGCAGCTTGGACAGGACCTACGAGCAGTACTTC. Its translation is CASSLDRTYEQYF.

This clonotype showed up just a few times. This chain connects TRBV4-1 to TRBJ2-7, with D unclear. CDR1 and CDR2 (germline): MGHRA, YSYEKL. CDR3 size: 16 residues. Trimming took off 0 bases at V and 0 bases at J, with 12 bases between the two ends. The CDR3 sequence is CASSQEPVTPSYEQYF. DNA of the CDR3: TGCGCCAGCAGCCAAGAGCCCGTGACCCCCTCCTACGAGCAGTACTTC.

There are many counts of this clonotype. The V call is TRBV12-3 or TRBV12-4, the J call TRBJ1-1; 8 bases map to TRBD1. The CDR3 contains 15 residues. V trimming: 6 bases; J trimming: 4 bases; junction bases outside the gene matches: 10. CDR3: CASRYRTGGSTEAFF. As DNA, the CDR3 is TGTGCCAGCAGATACCGCACAGGGGGAAGCACTGAAGCTTTCTTT.

The chain joins TRBV5-5 to TRBJ2-3; 8 positions match TRBD2. In germline, CDR1 is SGHKS, CDR2 YYEKEE (reference sequence). The CDR3 runs to 14 residues. After removal of 6 bases from V and 3 bases from J, the junction contained 6 bases not matched to a gene. In nucleotides, the CDR3 is TGTGCCAGCATCCCGGGCGGGAGGACAGATACGCAGTATTTT. This codes for CASIPGGRTDTQYF.

This clonotype was recorded a few times. The V call is TRBV5-1, the J call TRBJ1-6, with 7 bases matching TRBD1. J was trimmed by 8 bases and V by 5 bases; bases with no gene match: 4. The CDR3 sequence is 13 residues long. The germline V gene has CDR1 SGHRS and CDR2 YFSETQ. The DNA of the CDR3 is TGCGCCAGCAGTGCTACAGGGGATTCACCCCTCCACTTT. Translated: CASSATGDSPLHF.

This clonotype was picked up a small number of times. This chain joins TRBV6-1 and TRBJ2-7; TRBD1 agrees at 10 bases. The CDR3 sequence is 16 residues long. CDR1 is MNHNS, CDR2 SASEGT, per germline. The V segment lost 5 bases and the J segment 7 bases; nucleotides outside the gene matches: 14. In DNA form, the CDR3 reads TGTGCCAGCAGTAATCCGGGACAGGGGAGTACGGAAGAGCAGTACTTC. Translation gives CASSNPGQGSTEEQYF.

In its sample, this clonotype was seen many times. The chain employs TRBV9 and TRBJ2-1; 10 bases match TRBD2. There are 16 residues in the CDR3. Germline CDR1 and CDR2: SGDLS and YYNGEE. Trimming removed 0 bases from V and 2 bases from J; junction bases left unmatched: 2. The CDR3 DNA is TGTGCCAGCAGCGTAGAGGGACTAGCGACCTACAATGAGCAGTTCTTC. The encoded protein is CASSVEGLATYNEQFF. Looking up the rest from reference TRBV9 and TRBJ2-1 gives the full variable domain: DSGVTQTPKHLITATGQRVTLRCSPRSGDLSVYWYQQSLDQGLQFLIQYYNGEERAKGNILERFSAQQFPDLHSELNLSSLELGDSALYFCASSVEGLATYNEQFFGPGTRLTVL.

This clonotype was detected only a few times. The chain recombines TRBV19 with TRBJ2-3; D is ambiguous. This CDR3 region has 14 residues. Germline V gene data show CDR1 as LNHDA and CDR2 as SQIVND (reference sequence). V dropped 4 bases and J dropped 1 base, with 9 bases sitting between them. In nucleotides, the CDR3 is TGTGCCAGTAGTAACTACCCCCGCACAGATACGCAGTATTTT. Its protein is CASSNYPRTDTQYF.

This chain connects TRBV5-1 to TRBJ1-1; D is ambiguous. With 2 bases removed from V and 1 base from J, the gap between germline ends came to 9 bases. The CDR3 is made up of 14 amino acids. CDR1 is SGHRS and CDR2 is YFSETQ in the germline V gene. CDR3: CASSFGVGNTEAFF. The CDR3 bases are TGCGCCAGCAGCTTTGGGGTAGGGAACACTGAAGCTTTCTTT.

This clonotype was recorded at least ten times. This chain joins TRBV20-1 and TRBJ2-3; 8 bases are shared with TRBD2. Looked up from germline, CDR1 is DFQATT and CDR2 is SNEGSKA (reference sequence). The CDR3 spans 17 residues. Losses at the gene ends were 2 bases for V and 9 bases for J; bases not matched to a gene: 19. The CDR3: CSARSGTSGLIGGTQYF. As DNA, the CDR3 is TGCAGTGCTAGATCCGGGACTAGTGGACTTATAGGTGGCACGCAGTATTTT.

This clonotype was recorded many times. The chain has TRBV4-1 and TRBJ2-2; no clear D gene. This CDR3 region has 14 residues. V shed 2 bases and J shed 5 bases, with 9 bases lying between them. Germline V gene data show CDR1 as MGHRA and CDR2 as YSYEKL. In DNA, the CDR3 is TGCGCCAGCAGCCAACCACAAGGGACCGGGGAGCTGTTTTTT. This sequence encodes CASSQPQGTGELFF.

This clonotype was seen repeatedly, ten times or more. V and J are TRBV7-8 and TRBJ2-3; D may correspond to TRBD1 or TRBD2 (6 bases each). CDR1 and CDR2 (germline): SGHVS, FQNEAQ. V was clipped by 1 base and J by 0 bases, with 11 bases between them. The CDR3 runs 16 residues. CDR3 in DNA: TGTGCCAGCAGCTTAGTTGTGGGGGGCAGCACAGATACGCAGTATTTT. Its translation is CASSLVVGGSTDTQYF.

This sequence joins TRBV24-1 and TRBJ2-1, with unresolved D. The CDR3 length is 15 residues. The ends were cut back, 5 bases at V and 5 bases at J, with 15 bases in the middle. Germline CDR1 is KGHDR and CDR2 is SFDVKD. The DNA for the CDR3 is TGTGCCACCAGTGCCACCCCTAAAGCTAACAATGAGCAGTTCTTC. Residues: CATSATPKANNEQFF.

This clonotype was picked up a small number of times. The chain couples TRBV7-2 to TRBJ1-1; no clear D. The CDR3 sequence is 14 residues long. V lost 2 bases to trimming and J lost 3 bases, with 10 bases between them. Germline assignment: CDR1 SGHTA and CDR2 FQGNSA. The CDR3 DNA reads TGTGCCAGCAGCTTACGGGGTCCGGACACTGAAGCTTTCTTT. Encoded protein: CASSLRGPDTEAFF. Combining the CDR3 with reference TRBV7-2 and TRBJ1-1 gives the whole variable domain GAGVSQSPSNKVTEKGKDVELRCDPISGHTALYWYRQSLGQGLEFLIYFQGNSAPDKSGLPSDRFSAERTGGSVSTLTIQRTQQEDSAVYLCASSLRGPDTEAFFGQGTRLTVV.

Many counts were recorded for this clonotype. The chain carries TRBV20-1 and TRBJ2-3; the D is unclear. The CDR3 contains 15 residues. V was shortened by 5 bases and J by 1 base, with 16 bases between the two germline ends. Germline V gene data show CDR1 as DFQATT and CDR2 as SNEGSKA (reference sequence). CDR3 sequence: CSAGLRVPGTDTQYF. CDR3 in DNA: TGCAGTGCTGGTCTTAGGGTGCCGGGCACAGATACGCAGTATTTT.

This clonotype occurred a few times. This chain joins TRBV20-1 and TRBJ1-1; D is unclear. Germline loops: CDR1 DFQATT, CDR2 SNEGSKA (reference sequence). The CDR3 sequence is 13 residues long. Trimming pared 3 bases from V and 4 bases from J, leaving 12 bases between. This CDR3 is CSASWGGITEAFF. The CDR3 region has the DNA TGCAGTGCTAGTTGGGGTGGAATCACTGAAGCTTTCTTT.

V and J are TRBV18 and TRBJ1-2; possibly TRBD1 for D (5 bases). The V end was cut by 2 bases, the J end by 4 bases, with 11 bases between. Per the germline V gene, CDR1 is KGHSH and CDR2 is LQKENI. CDR3 length: 14 amino acids. CDR3 nucleotides: TGTGCCAGCTCACCATCCGGGGCCTTCTATGGCTACACCTTC. It translates to CASSPSGAFYGYTF. Full variable domain (remainder filled in from reference TRBV18 and TRBJ1-2): NAGVMQNPRHLVRRRGQEARLRCSPMKGHSHVYWYRQLPEEGLKFMVYLQKENIIDESGMPKERFSAEFPKEGPSILRIQQVVRGDSAAYFCASSPSGAFYGYTFGSGTRLTVV.

V usage is TRBV20-1 and J usage is TRBJ2-7, with D possibly matching TRBD2 (5 bases). Per the germline V gene, CDR1 is DFQATT and CDR2 is SNEGSKA (reference sequence). This CDR3 contains 11 residues. The V end lost 7 bases, the J end lost 1 base, and 8 bases lay between the germline ends. CDR3 loop: CSVTRSYEQYF. CDR3 DNA sequence: TGCAGTGTAACTAGATCCTACGAGCAGTACTTC.

This clonotype has a handful of counts. The chain recombines TRBV15 with TRBJ2-4; 8 bases agree with TRBD1. J lost 7 bases, V lost 2 bases, and 4 bases had no gene match. Germline assignment: CDR1 LNHNV and CDR2 YYDKDF (reference sequence). The CDR3 has 14 residues. The CDR3: CATSRLDRDNIQYF. The CDR3 nucleotides read TGTGCCACCAGCAGATTGGACAGGGACAACATTCAGTACTTC.

This clonotype was recorded at least ten times. The chain uses TRBV11-3 and TRBJ2-2, with TRBD1 identical over 8 bases. The germline CDR1 and CDR2 sequences are SGHNT and YENEEA. This CDR3 contains 17 residues. V lost 7 bases and J lost 6; bases outside the gene matches: 16. CDR3 sequence reads: CASKPARDRPLSGELFF. The CDR3 DNA reads as TGTGCCAGCAAACCGGCCCGGGACAGGCCGTTGTCCGGGGAGCTGTTTTTT.

In this sample, this clonotype turned up many times. The V and J genes are TRBV5-1 and TRBJ2-1; D is unclear. The CDR3 has 13 residues. Trimming took 1 base from V and 8 from J, leaving 10 bases between them. Looked up from germline, CDR1 is SGHRS and CDR2 is YFSETQ. CDR3 sequence reads: CASSLLMFYEQFF. Here the CDR3 DNA reads TGCGCCAGCAGCTTGCTTATGTTCTATGAGCAGTTCTTC.

The rearrangement uses TRBV5-1 and TRBJ2-2; D gene uncertain. Looked up from germline, CDR1 is SGHRS and CDR2 is YFSETQ. This CDR3 has 15 amino acids. V lost 0 bases and J lost 0, with 6 bases in between. CDR3 nucleotide sequence: TGCGCCAGCAGCTTGGACGCCGCGAACACCGGGGAGCTGTTTTTT. It codes for CASSLDAANTGELFF.

The chain uses TRBV7-6 and TRBJ2-3, with 9 bases that match TRBD2. Germline-derived CDR1 and CDR2 are SGHVS and FNYEAQ. This CDR3 is 16 amino acids long. Trimming took 4 bases from V and 1 from J; bases not matched to a gene: 6. The CDR3 sequence is CASSSRLADGTDTQYF. The CDR3 nucleotides read TGTGCCAGCAGCTCCAGACTAGCGGACGGCACAGATACGCAGTATTTT. The full variable domain, rest sourced from reference TRBV7-6 and TRBJ2-3, is GAGVSQSPRYKVTKRGQDVALRCDPISGHVSLYWYRQALGQGPEFLTYFNYEAQQDKSGLPNDRFSAERPEGSISTLTIQRTEQRDSAMYRCASSSRLADGTDTQYFGPGTRLTVL.

This clonotype was detected ten times or more. V and J are TRBV24-1 and TRBJ2-5; D gene uncertain. Germline-derived CDR1 and CDR2 are KGHDR and SFDVKD. V lost 0 bases to trimming and J lost 5 bases, with 12 bases between them. The CDR3 totals 15 residues. CDR3 coding DNA: TGTGCCACCAGTGATTTGGTCCGAGGTGTGGAGACCCAGTACTTC. This sequence encodes CATSDLVRGVETQYF.

This clonotype was picked up a small number of times. The J gene is TRBJ2-4, the V gene TRBV12-3 or TRBV12-4; D might be TRBD2 (6 bases). The CDR3 is 17 residues long. Trimming took off 3 bases at V and 0 bases at J, with 15 bases between the two ends. CDR3 coding DNA: TGTGCCAGCAGTTTTAGGGCGGGATTGCTAGCCAAAAACATTCAGTACTTC. As protein: CASSFRAGLLAKNIQYF.

Only a few counts were recorded for this clonotype. The chain carries TRBV27 and TRBJ2-4; 9 bases align to TRBD2. V dropped 7 bases and J dropped 3; count of bases not matched to a gene: 7. The CDR3 runs to 15 residues. CDR1 is MNHEY and CDR2 is SMNVEV in the germline V gene (reference sequence). The CDR3 nucleotides are TGTGCCAGCAAACCGGGACTAGCCTACAAAAACATTCAGTACTTC. It is translated as CASKPGLAYKNIQYF.

This clonotype was observed a few times. The genes are TRBV20-1 and TRBJ1-3; 7 bases fit TRBD1. In germline, CDR1 is DFQATT, CDR2 SNEGSKA (reference sequence). This CDR3 is built from 15 residues. V shed 0 bases and J 4 bases; nucleotides not matched to a gene: 6. The CDR3 spells CSARETGRRGNTIYF. CDR3 sequence (DNA): TGCAGTGCTAGAGAGACAGGGAGGAGAGGAAACACCATATATTTT.